These 21 T cell receptor beta chains were sequenced from one sample in a study of T cell responses to AZD1222 COVID-19 vaccine. The data were produced by immunoSEQ multiplex PCR, yet TCRdb's version contains in-frame clones alone and is incomplete. The sample includes more than 110,000 clones, around nine tenths of them seen just once. The source was peripheral blood, collected on day 0 of AZD1222 vaccination. Source of these receptors: an adult in good health.

V and J are TRBV11-3 and TRBJ1-4; D is undetermined. CDR1 and CDR2 from the germline V gene are SGHNT and YENEEA. The CDR3 consists of 16 residues. V gave up 4 bases and J gave up 7 bases, with 19 bases separating them. The CDR3 reads CASSSLFRGAVEKLFF. DNA for the CDR3: TGTGCCAGCAGCTCCCTGTTTCGGGGAGCTGTTGAAAAACTGTTTTTT.

The chain has TRBV6-5 and TRBJ1-6, with D perhaps matching TRBD1 (5 bases). In germline, CDR1 is MNHEY, CDR2 SVGAGI. The CDR3 is 15 residues long. The germline V and J ends were trimmed by 0 bases and 9 bases, with 12 bases remaining between them. CDR3 amino acids: CASSYSGGAGSPLHF. In nucleotides, the CDR3 is TGTGCCAGCAGTTACTCAGGAGGGGCTGGTTCACCCCTCCACTTT.

The CDR3 DNA is TGTGCCAGTAGTATCTCACAGGGTTACACTGAAGCTTTCTTT. It yields the protein CASSISQGYTEAFF. The rearrangement links TRBV19 to TRBJ1-1; a weak D match, TRBD1 (6 bases). The ends were cut back, 3 bases at V and 3 bases at J, with 11 bases in the middle. This CDR3 has 14 residues. The germline V gene has CDR1 LNHDA and CDR2 SQIVND (reference sequence).

DNA for the CDR3: TGTGCCAGCAGCTTAGAGATGACAGGGGGCTTTACGGCTGAAGCTTTCTTT. Its protein product is CASSLEMTGGFTAEAFF. The V gene is TRBV7-9, the J gene TRBJ1-1; TRBD1 agrees at 10 bases. This CDR3 spans 17 amino acids. V shed 1 base and J 6 bases; nucleotides not matched to a gene: 11. Germline CDR1 and CDR2: SEHNR and FQNEAQ (reference sequence).

This chain joins TRBV29-1 and TRBJ1-1; TRBD1 aligns across 8 bases. The length of the CDR3 is 16 residues. CDR1 and CDR2 (germline): SQVTM, ANQGSEA. The V segment lost 4 bases and the J segment 0 bases; nucleotides outside the gene matches: 10. The CDR3, as DNA: TGCAGCGTTGGCACCGTTCCAGGGGGCCTGAACACTGAAGCTTTCTTT. Translated: CSVGTVPGGLNTEAFF.

This sequence joins TRBV5-4 and TRBJ2-2; D gene ambiguous. V was shortened by 0 bases and J by 5 bases, with 8 bases between the two germline ends. The CDR3 covers 14 residues. Germline loops: CDR1 SGHNT, CDR2 YYREEE (reference sequence). The DNA for the CDR3 is TGTGCCAGCAGCTTGGGGCAGCTGACCGGGGAGCTGTTTTTT. Its protein product is CASSLGQLTGELFF. The entire variable domain, with the rest obtained from reference TRBV5-4 and TRBJ2-2, is as follows: ETGVTQSPTHLIKTRGQQVTLRCSSQSGHNTVSWYQQALGQGPQFIFQYYREEENGRGNFPPRFSGLQFPNYSSELNVNALELDDSALYLCASSLGQLTGELFFGEGSRLTVL.

The chain uses TRBV6-6 and TRBJ2-3, with 8 nucleotides matching TRBD1. Unmatched junction bases numbered 7, after V lost 7 bases and J lost 1 base. Germline loops: CDR1 MNHNY, CDR2 SVGAGI (reference sequence). This CDR3 has 15 amino acids. CDR3 sequence (DNA): TGTGCCAGCACCGCAGGGACAGGCCGCACAGATACGCAGTATTTT. Encoded protein: CASTAGTGRTDTQYF.

This clone was detected once. The J gene is TRBJ2-1, the V gene TRBV3-1 (or the pseudogene TRBV3-2), with 8 nucleotides matching TRBD2. V trimming: 4 bases; J trimming: 8 bases; junction bases outside the gene matches: 7. CDR3 length: 14 amino acids. The V gene's germline CDR1 is LGHDT and CDR2 YNNKEL (reference sequence). The CDR3 sequence: CASSPGTSIYEQFF. In DNA form, the CDR3 reads TGTGCCAGCAGCCCCGGGACTAGTATCTATGAGCAGTTCTTC.

This clone appeared once. The chain couples TRBV4-1 to TRBJ2-2; D gene uncertain. There are 16 residues in the CDR3. V was pared by 4 bases and J by 5 bases, with 17 bases between. Germline assignment: CDR1 MGHRA and CDR2 YSYEKL. The CDR3 nucleotides read TGCGCCAGCAGCCGAACCGGGCTGAGTGGGACCGGGGAGCTGTTTTTT. It yields the protein CASSRTGLSGTGELFF.

The chain is built from TRBV9 and TRBJ1-5, with D unclear. Germline-derived CDR1 and CDR2 are SGDLS and YYNGEE. V lost 0 bases, J lost 9 bases, and 10 bases lay in between. The CDR3 runs to 13 residues. The CDR3 sequence is CASSVEDFGPQHF. Here the CDR3 DNA reads TGTGCCAGCAGCGTAGAGGATTTCGGGCCCCAGCATTTT.

This clone was found once. The genes are TRBV5-6 and TRBJ2-3, with unresolved D. The CDR3 sequence is 17 residues long. Germline V gene data show CDR1 as SGHDT and CDR2 as YYEEEE. Trimming took 4 bases from V and 2 from J, leaving 20 bases between them. Here the CDR3 reads CASSRDRSGMLTDTQYF. In DNA form, the CDR3 reads TGTGCCAGCAGCCGCGACCGCTCCGGAATGCTCACAGATACGCAGTATTTT.

This chain connects TRBV11-3 to TRBJ2-7; D is perhaps TRBD2 (6 bases). This CDR3 has 14 residues. The germline CDR1 and CDR2 sequences are SGHNT and YENEEA. The V end lost 1 base, the J end lost 7 bases, and 14 bases lay between the germline ends. DNA of the CDR3: TGTGCCAGCAGCTTAGTTCGGGAGCGTGGGGAGCAGTACTTC. Translating gives CASSLVRERGEQYF.

This chain links TRBV7-9 with TRBJ1-2; 7 nucleotides line up with TRBD1. V shed 4 bases and J 4 bases; nucleotides not matched to a gene: 6. This CDR3 has 14 amino acids. Germline CDR1 reads SEHNR; CDR2 reads FQNEAQ (reference sequence). The CDR3: CASSSDREVYGYTF. As DNA, the CDR3 is TGTGCCAGCAGCTCTGACAGGGAGGTCTATGGCTACACCTTC.

V usage is TRBV7-2 and J usage is TRBJ2-2, with D uncertain. This CDR3 has 16 amino acids. V lost 2 bases to trimming and J lost 2 bases, with 12 bases between them. Germline V lookup: CDR1 SGHTA, CDR2 FQGNSA. CDR3 coding DNA: TGTGCCAGCAGCTTAACTTGGGGTGCCAACACCGGGGAGCTGTTTTTT. Residues: CASSLTWGANTGELFF.

The gene calls are TRBV4-2 and TRBJ2-3; D uncertain. The CDR3 has 16 amino acids. The V and J ends lost 0 bases and 2 bases respectively, with 12 bases between them. Germline-derived CDR1 and CDR2 are LGHNA and YNFKEQ. CDR3 coding DNA: TGTGCCAGCAGCCAAGAGATGGACGGCTCCACAGATACGCAGTATTTT. Its translation: CASSQEMDGSTDTQYF.

The chain employs TRBV5-1 and TRBJ1-1; no reliable D call. This CDR3 is 11 amino acids long. Germline values: CDR1 SGHRS, CDR2 YFSETQ. V was shortened by 5 bases and J by 5 bases, with 7 bases between the two germline ends. The chain's CDR3 is CASRSGTEAFF. In nucleotides, the CDR3 is TGCGCCAGCAGGAGTGGGACTGAAGCTTTCTTT. The variable domain in full, completed from reference TRBV5-1 and TRBJ1-1, reads KAGVTQTPRYLIKTRGQQVTLSCSPISGHRSVSWYQQTPGQGLQFLFEYFSETQRNKGNFPGRFSGRQFSNSRSEMNVSTLELGDSALYLCASRSGTEAFFGQGTRLTVV.

This chain joins TRBV7-9 and TRBJ1-5; D gene ambiguous. Trimming stripped 5 bases from V and 2 bases from J, with 19 bases between. The V gene's germline CDR1 is SEHNR and CDR2 FQNEAQ (reference sequence). CDR3 size: 17 residues. The CDR3 DNA sequence: TGTGCCAGCAGCCACGTCCGGGGATTTTTTGGCAATCAGCCCCAGCATTTT. This encodes CASSHVRGFFGNQPQHF.

The rearrangement joins TRBV6-5 to TRBJ2-7; 8 nucleotides match TRBD1. Germline V gives CDR1 MNHEY, CDR2 SVGAGI. Unmatched junction bases numbered 4, after V lost 5 bases and J lost 1 base. CDR3 length: 14 amino acids. CDR3 in amino acids: CASSPDRASYEQYF. The DNA of the CDR3 is TGTGCCAGCAGTCCGGACAGGGCGTCCTACGAGCAGTACTTC.

The rearrangement joins TRBV19 to TRBJ1-5, with 11 bases aligning to TRBD1. Germline values: CDR1 LNHDA, CDR2 SQIVND (reference sequence). V dropped 9 bases and J dropped 0; count of bases not matched to a gene: 13. This CDR3 region has 18 residues. CDR3 DNA: TGTGCCAGCAGGACCGGGACAGGGGGTCTGAGTAGCAATCAGCCCCAGCATTTT. Protein product: CASRTGTGGLSSNQPQHF.

The chain combines TRBV11-2 with TRBJ2-3; D not resolved. Germline CDR1 SGHAT, CDR2 FQNNGV. With 0 bases removed from V and 4 bases from J, the gap between germline ends came to 5 bases. CDR3 size: 13 residues. The DNA of the CDR3 is TGTGCCAGCAGCTTAGAGGGTGCAGATACGCAGTATTTT. Translated: CASSLEGADTQYF.

This clone was detected once. The chain employs TRBV7-2 and TRBJ2-3; 11 bases map to TRBD2. This CDR3 contains 16 residues. Losses at the gene ends were 3 bases for V and 2 bases for J; bases not matched to a gene: 4. Looked up from germline, CDR1 is SGHTA and CDR2 is FQGNSA. The DNA of the CDR3 is TGTGCCAGCAGCTTGGGTAGCGGGGGGGCCACAGATACGCAGTATTTT. Translating it yields CASSLGSGGATDTQYF.